The following is a TCR beta chain sequence with its context. The antigen is undetermined. The PCR had 60 Vbeta and 13 Jbeta primers. Some clones are missing from TCRdb's copy, which holds only in-frame ones; the method was immunoSEQ multiplex PCR. The sample shows 150,000 to 180,000 clones, about four fifths of them seen only once. Per germline, CDR1 SGHDT and CDR2 YYEEEE. Trimming pared 4 bases from V and 8 bases from J, leaving 16 bases between. There are 13 residues in the CDR3. This entry belongs to a study of cytomegalovirus exposure and HLA in healthy donors. Overall study: An earlier analysis found 120 million or so unique TCR beta sequences from approximately 190 million T cells. General study findings and limits: Most subjects' HLA-A and HLA-B alleles were reportedly predicted from TCR beta sequences. An assumption of roughly uniform sequencing depth across donors underlay the presence/absence analyses. Some TCR beta chains (roughly 160 of them) were listed as cytomegalovirus-associated.

The sample consisted of PBMCs. The sequence came from a man between 18 and 35 years old in good health and CMV-seronegative. The chain employs TRBV5-6 and TRBJ2-7, with D unresolved. The CDR3, as DNA: TGTGCCAGCAGCCAGCTGATCCAGGTTCAGCAGTACTTC. It encodes CASSQLIQVQQYF. The full variable domain, rest sourced from reference TRBV5-6 and TRBJ2-7, is DAGVTQSPTHLIKTRGQQVTLRCSPKSGHDTVSWYQQALGQGPQFIFQYYEEEERQRGNFPDRFSGHQFPNYSSELNVNALLLGDSALYLCASSQLIQVQQYFGPGTRLTVT.